The present T cell receptor beta chain was sequenced within a study of lymphopenia after photon versus proton radiotherapy. General observations from the study: In patients who died, overall survival fell as post-nadir TCR diversity dropped more. Under photons, naive T cells and diversity fell while effector/memory populations rose.

The assay was immunoSEQ multiplex PCR, and TCRdb's table has in-frame clones only and misses some. This sample has around 20,000 clones; 80% to 95% occur once, and the top ten carry over 7.5%. V lost 4 bases and J lost 0, with 19 bases in between. The CDR3 loop spans 17 amino acids. In germline, CDR1 is SGHRS, CDR2 YFSETQ. Worth noting for this clone: Antigen: not known.

The chain combines TRBV5-1 with TRBJ1-1; perhaps TRBD1 as D (6 bases). The TCR comes from a woman between 65 and 79 years old with pancreatic cancer. Some clones in this sample may be carry-over from other donors' samples. Here the sequenced sample was peripheral blood, taken from a patient treated with proton-based radiotherapy. The CDR3 sequence: CASSPRPRGEMNTEAFF. The CDR3 region has the DNA TGCGCCAGCAGCCCCAGGCCAAGGGGGGAGATGAACACTGAAGCTTTCTTT.